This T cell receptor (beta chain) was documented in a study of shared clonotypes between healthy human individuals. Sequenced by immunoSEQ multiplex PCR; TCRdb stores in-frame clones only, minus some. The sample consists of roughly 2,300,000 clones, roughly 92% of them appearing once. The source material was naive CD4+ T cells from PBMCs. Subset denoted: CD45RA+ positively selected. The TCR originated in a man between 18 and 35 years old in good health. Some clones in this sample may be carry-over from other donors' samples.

DNA for the CDR3: TGCGCCAGCAGCCAGACGGGACAGCCAGACAATGAGCAGTTCTTC. This codes for CASSQTGQPDNEQFF. The genes are TRBV5-1 and TRBJ2-1, with 7 nucleotides matching TRBD1. V shed 4 bases, J shed 5 bases, and the junction held 9 bases outside the gene matches. From germline, CDR1 is SGHRS and CDR2 YFSETQ. The CDR3 loop spans 15 amino acids.